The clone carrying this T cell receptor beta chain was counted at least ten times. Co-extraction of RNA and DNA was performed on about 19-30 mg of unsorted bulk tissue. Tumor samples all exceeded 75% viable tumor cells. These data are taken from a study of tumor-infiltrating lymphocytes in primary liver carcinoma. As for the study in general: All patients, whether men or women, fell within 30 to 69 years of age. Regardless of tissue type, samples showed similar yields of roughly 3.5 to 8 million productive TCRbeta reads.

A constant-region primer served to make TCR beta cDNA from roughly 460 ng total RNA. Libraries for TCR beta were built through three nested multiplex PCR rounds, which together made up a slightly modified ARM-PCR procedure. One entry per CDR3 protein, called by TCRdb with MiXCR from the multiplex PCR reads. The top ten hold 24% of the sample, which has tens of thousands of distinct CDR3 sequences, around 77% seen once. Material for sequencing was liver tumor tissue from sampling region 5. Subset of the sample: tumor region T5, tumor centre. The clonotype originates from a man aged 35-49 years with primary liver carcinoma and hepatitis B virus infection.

CDR3 loop: CATSDAETTSYNEQFF. The CDR3 DNA is TGTGCCACCAGTGATGCAGAGACGACCTCCTACAATGAGCAGTTCTTC. The V gene is TRBV24-1, the J gene TRBJ2-1; D is unclear. Germline V gene data show CDR1 as KGHDR and CDR2 as SFDVKD. This CDR3 is 16 amino acids long. Trimming shortened V by 3 bases and J by 0 bases, and 11 bases separated the two germline ends.